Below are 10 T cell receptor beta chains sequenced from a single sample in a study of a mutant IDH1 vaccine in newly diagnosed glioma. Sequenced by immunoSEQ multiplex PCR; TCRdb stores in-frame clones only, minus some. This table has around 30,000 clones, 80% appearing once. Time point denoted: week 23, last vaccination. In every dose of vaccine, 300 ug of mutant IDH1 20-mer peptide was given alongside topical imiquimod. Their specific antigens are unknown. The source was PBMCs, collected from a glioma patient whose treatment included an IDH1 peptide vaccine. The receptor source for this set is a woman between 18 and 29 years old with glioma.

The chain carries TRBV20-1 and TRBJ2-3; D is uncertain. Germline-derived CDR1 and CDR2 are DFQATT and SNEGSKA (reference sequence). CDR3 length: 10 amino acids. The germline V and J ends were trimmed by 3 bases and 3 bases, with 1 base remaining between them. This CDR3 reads CSARTDTQYF. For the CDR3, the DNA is TGCAGTGCTAGGACAGATACGCAGTATTTT.

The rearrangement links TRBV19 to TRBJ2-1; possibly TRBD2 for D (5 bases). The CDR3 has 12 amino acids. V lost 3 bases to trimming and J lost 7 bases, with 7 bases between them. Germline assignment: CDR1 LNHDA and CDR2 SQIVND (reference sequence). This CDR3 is CASSMRVNEQFF. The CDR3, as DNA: TGTGCCAGTAGTATGAGGGTAAATGAGCAGTTCTTC.

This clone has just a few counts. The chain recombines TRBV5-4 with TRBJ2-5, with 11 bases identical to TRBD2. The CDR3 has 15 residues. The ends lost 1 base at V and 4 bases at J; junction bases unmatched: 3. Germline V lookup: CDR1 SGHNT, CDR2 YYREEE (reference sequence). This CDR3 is CASSLSTSGGETQYF. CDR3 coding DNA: TGTGCCAGCAGCTTGTCAACTAGCGGGGGAGAGACCCAGTACTTC.

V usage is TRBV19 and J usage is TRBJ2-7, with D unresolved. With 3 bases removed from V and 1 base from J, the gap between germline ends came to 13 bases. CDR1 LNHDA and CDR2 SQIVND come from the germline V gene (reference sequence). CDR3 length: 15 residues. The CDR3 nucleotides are TGTGCCAGTAGTATGGGCCAGGACCTGTCCTACGAGCAGTACTTC. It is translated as CASSMGQDLSYEQYF.

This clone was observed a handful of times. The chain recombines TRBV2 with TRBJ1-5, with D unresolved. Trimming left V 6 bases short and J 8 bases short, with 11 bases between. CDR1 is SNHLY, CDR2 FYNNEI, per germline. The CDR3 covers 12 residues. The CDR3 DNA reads TGTGCCAGCAGCCTACAATCGAAGCCCCAGCATTTT. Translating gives CASSLQSKPQHF.

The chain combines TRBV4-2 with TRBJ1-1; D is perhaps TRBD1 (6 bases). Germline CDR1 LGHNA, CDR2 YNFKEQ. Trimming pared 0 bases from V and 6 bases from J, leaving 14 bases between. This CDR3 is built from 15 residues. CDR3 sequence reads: CASSQETGSGAEAFF. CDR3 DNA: TGTGCCAGCAGCCAAGAAACAGGGAGTGGCGCTGAAGCTTTCTTT.

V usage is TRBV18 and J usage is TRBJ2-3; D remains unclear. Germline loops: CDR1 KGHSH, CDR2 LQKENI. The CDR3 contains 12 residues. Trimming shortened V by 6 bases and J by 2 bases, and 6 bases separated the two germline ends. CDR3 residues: CASSKDTDTQYF. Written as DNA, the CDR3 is TGTGCCAGCTCCAAAGACACAGATACGCAGTATTTT.

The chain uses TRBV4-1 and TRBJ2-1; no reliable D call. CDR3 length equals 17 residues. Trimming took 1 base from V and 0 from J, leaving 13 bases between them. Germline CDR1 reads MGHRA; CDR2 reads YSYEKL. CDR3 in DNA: TGCGCCAGCAGCCAAGGGGCCCCTGAGAGCTCCTACAATGAGCAGTTCTTC. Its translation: CASSQGAPESSYNEQFF.

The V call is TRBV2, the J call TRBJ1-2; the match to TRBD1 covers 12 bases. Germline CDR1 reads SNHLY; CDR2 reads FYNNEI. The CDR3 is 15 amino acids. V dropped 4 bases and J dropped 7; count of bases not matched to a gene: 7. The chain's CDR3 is CASSGPGQGASGYTF. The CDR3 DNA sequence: TGTGCCAGCAGTGGGCCGGGACAGGGGGCCTCTGGCTACACCTTC.

CDR3 loop: CASGGGQGAPETQYF. In DNA, the CDR3 is TGTGCTAGCGGAGGGGGACAGGGGGCCCCAGAGACCCAGTACTTC. The V call is TRBV7-7, the J call TRBJ2-5; 12 nucleotides match TRBD1. There are 15 residues in the CDR3. Germline CDR1 SSHAT, CDR2 FNYEAQ (reference sequence).